The next 5 T cell receptor beta chains were all read from a single sample in a study of shared clonotypes between healthy human individuals. Produced via immunoSEQ multiplex PCR; TCRdb's table is partial and in-frame only. The sample lists over 300,000 clones; around 86% were seen once. Sequenced material: memory CD8+ T cells sorted from blood. Documented subset: CD45RO+ cells pooled with CCR7-negative TemRA cells. The receptors derive from a man younger than 35 in good health.

V usage is TRBV6-1 and J usage is TRBJ2-7; TRBD2 agrees at 8 bases. CDR1 is MNHNS and CDR2 is SASEGT in the germline V gene. This CDR3 spans 13 amino acids. The V gene end was trimmed by 8 bases and the J gene end by 7 bases; junction bases not matched to a gene: 10. CDR3: CASSGREAGEQYF. The CDR3 coding sequence is TGTGCCAGCTCGGGGCGGGAGGCGGGGGAGCAGTACTTC.

The chain links TRBV7-9 to TRBJ2-3; 7 nucleotides agree with TRBD1. V lost 6 bases to trimming and J lost 3 bases; unmatched junction nucleotides: 12. The germline V gene encodes CDR1 SEHNR and CDR2 FQNEAQ (reference sequence). CDR3 length equals 16 residues. The CDR3 here is CASSSLGTDLTDTQYF. The CDR3 DNA reads TGTGCCAGCAGTTCTCTCGGGACAGACCTTACAGATACGCAGTATTTT.

The chain carries TRBV9 and TRBJ2-5; tentatively, D is TRBD1 (5 bases). The CDR3 covers 14 residues. Per germline, CDR1 SGDLS and CDR2 YYNGEE. V was clipped by 4 bases and J by 2 bases, with 12 bases between them. CDR3: CASSPGSGQETQYF. In DNA form, the CDR3 reads TGTGCCAGCAGCCCAGGCTCAGGGCAAGAGACCCAGTACTTC.

The chain carries TRBV9 and TRBJ1-1, with D hard to call. The V end was cut by 0 bases, the J end by 0 bases, with 6 bases between. Germline CDR1 reads SGDLS; CDR2 reads YYNGEE. The CDR3 spans 14 residues. Written as DNA, the CDR3 is TGTGCCAGCAGCGTAGGGGCGATGAACACTGAAGCTTTCTTT. Encoded protein: CASSVGAMNTEAFF.

Points on this clone: Other DNA sequences in the sample encode the same CDR3. V and J are TRBV6-5 and TRBJ1-2, with D maybe TRBD1 (5 bases). Germline V gene lookup returns CDR1 MNHEY and CDR2 SVGAGI. With 5 bases removed from V and 3 bases from J, the gap between germline ends came to 10 bases. CDR3 length: 13 amino acids. In DNA form, the CDR3 reads TGTGCCAGCAGTCCCGGGACTGACTATGGCTACACCTTC. This encodes CASSPGTDYGYTF.